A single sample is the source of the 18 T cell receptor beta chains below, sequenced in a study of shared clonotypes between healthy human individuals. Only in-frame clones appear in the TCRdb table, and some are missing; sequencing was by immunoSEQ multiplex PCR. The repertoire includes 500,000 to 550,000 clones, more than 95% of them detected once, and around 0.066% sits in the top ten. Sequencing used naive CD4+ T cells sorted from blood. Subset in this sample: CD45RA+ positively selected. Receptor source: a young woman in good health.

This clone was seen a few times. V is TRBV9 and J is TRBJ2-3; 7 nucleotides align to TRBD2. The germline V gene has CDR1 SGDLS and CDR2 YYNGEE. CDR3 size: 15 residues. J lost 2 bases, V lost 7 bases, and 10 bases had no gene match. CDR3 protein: CASHREAGLTDTQYF. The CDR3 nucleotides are TGTGCCAGCCACCGGGAGGCAGGGCTCACAGATACGCAGTATTTT.

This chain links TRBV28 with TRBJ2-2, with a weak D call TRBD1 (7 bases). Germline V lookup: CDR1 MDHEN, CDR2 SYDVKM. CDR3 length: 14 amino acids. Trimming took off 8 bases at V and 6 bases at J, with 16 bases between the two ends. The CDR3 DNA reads TGTGCCAGCCCGGCGGACAGGAGGGCCGGGGAGCTGTTTTTT. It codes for CASPADRRAGELFF.

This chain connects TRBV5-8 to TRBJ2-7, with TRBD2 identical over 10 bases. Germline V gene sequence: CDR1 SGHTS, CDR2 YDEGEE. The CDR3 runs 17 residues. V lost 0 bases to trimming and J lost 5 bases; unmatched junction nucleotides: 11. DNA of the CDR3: TGTGCCAGCAGCTTGGCGACCGGGACTAGCGTTACCCACGAGCAGTACTTC. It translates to CASSLATGTSVTHEQYF.

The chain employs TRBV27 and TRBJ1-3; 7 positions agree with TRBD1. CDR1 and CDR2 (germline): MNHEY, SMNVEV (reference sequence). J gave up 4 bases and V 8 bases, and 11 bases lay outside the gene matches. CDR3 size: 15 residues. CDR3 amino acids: CASGEGRGLGNTIYF. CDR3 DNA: TGTGCCAGCGGCGAGGGTAGGGGGCTCGGAAACACCATATATTTT.

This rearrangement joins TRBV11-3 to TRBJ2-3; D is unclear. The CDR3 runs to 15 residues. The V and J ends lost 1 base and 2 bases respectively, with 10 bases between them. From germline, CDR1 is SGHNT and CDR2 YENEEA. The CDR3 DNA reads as TGTGCCAGCAGCTTAGGGTCCCTCTCCACAGATACGCAGTATTTT. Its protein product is CASSLGSLSTDTQYF. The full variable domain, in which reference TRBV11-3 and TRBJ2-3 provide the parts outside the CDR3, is EAGVVQSPRYKIIEKKQPVAFWCNPISGHNTLYWYLQNLGQGPELLIRYENEEAVDDSQLPKDRFSAERLKGVDSTLKIQPAELGDSAVYLCASSLGSLSTDTQYFGPGTRLTVL.

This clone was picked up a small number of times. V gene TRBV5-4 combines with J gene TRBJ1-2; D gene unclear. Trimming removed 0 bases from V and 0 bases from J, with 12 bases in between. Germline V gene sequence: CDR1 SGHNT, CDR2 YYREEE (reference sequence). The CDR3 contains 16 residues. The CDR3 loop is CASSLASGWANYGYTF. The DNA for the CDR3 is TGTGCCAGCAGCTTGGCTTCAGGATGGGCTAACTATGGCTACACCTTC.

CDR3 DNA: TGCGCCAGCAGTGAGTCGTCCCGATCTAGTGAGCAGTTCTTC. It codes for CASSESSRSSEQFF. The chain recombines TRBV10-1 with TRBJ2-1, with unresolved D. This CDR3 contains 14 residues. CDR1 is WNHNN, CDR2 SYGVQD, per germline (reference sequence). Trimming cost V 0 bases and J 9 bases, with 12 bases left between them.

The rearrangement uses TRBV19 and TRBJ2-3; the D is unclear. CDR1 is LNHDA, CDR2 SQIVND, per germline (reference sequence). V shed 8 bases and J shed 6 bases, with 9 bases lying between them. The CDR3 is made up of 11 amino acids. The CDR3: CASDGGDTQYF. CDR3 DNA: TGTGCCAGTGACGGTGGCGATACGCAGTATTTT.

This chain's CDR3 is CASSAGTSGYNEQFF. The CDR3 DNA sequence: TGTGCCAGTAGTGCCGGGACTAGCGGGTACAATGAGCAGTTCTTC. V and J are TRBV19 and TRBJ2-1, with 12 positions matching TRBD2. The germline gives CDR1 LNHDA, CDR2 SQIVND (reference sequence). V lost 5 bases and J lost 4; bases outside the gene matches: 3. The CDR3 has 15 amino acids.

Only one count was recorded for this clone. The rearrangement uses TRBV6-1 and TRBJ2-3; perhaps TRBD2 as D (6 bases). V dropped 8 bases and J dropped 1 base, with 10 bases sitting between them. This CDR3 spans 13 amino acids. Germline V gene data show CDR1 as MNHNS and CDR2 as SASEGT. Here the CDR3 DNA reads TGTGCCAGCCGGCGGGAAGGCACAGATACGCAGTATTTT. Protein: CASRREGTDTQYF.

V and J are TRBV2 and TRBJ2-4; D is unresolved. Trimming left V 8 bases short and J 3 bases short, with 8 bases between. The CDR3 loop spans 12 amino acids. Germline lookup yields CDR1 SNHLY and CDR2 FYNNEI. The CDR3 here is CASEVGKNIQYF. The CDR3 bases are TGTGCCAGCGAGGTGGGCAAAAACATTCAGTACTTC.

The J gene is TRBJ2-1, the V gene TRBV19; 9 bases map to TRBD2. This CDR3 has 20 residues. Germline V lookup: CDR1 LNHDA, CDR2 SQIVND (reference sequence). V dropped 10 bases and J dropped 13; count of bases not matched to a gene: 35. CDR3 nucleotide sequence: TGTGCCATCCTCATCACAGACCCCGGGGGGAGTAGCGGGAGTGTGGTTGGACAGTTCTTC. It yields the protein CAILITDPGGSSGSVVGQFF.

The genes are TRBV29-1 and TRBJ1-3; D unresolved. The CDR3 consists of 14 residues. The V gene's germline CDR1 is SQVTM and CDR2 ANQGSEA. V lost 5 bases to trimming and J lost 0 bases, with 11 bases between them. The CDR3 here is CSVSPESSGNTIYF. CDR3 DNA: TGCAGCGTTTCCCCAGAGAGCTCTGGAAACACCATATATTTT.

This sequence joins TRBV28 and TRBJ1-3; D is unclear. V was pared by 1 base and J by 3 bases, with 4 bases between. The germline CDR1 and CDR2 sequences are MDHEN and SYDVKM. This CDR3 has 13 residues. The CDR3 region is CASSLLVGNTIYF. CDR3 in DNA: TGTGCCAGCAGTTTATTGGTTGGAAACACCATATATTTT.

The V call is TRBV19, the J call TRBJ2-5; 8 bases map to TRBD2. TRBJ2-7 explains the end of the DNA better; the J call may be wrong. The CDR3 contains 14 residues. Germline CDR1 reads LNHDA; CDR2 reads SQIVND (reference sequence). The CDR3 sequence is CASSTTSASYEQYF. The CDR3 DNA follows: TGTGCCAGTAGTACGACTAGCGCAAGCTACGAGCAGTACTTC.

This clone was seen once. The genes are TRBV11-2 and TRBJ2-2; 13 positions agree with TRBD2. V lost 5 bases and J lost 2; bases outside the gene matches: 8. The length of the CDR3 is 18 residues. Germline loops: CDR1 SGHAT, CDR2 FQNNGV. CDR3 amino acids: CASSRRLAGGSNTGELFF. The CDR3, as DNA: TGTGCCAGCAGCCGAAGACTAGCGGGAGGATCCAACACCGGGGAGCTGTTTTTT.

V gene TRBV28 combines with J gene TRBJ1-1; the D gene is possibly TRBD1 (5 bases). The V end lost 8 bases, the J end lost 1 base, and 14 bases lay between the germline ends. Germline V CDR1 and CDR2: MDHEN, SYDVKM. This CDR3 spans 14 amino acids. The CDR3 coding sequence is TGTGCCAGCCACGGGGGAACAGGGAACACTGAAGCTTTCTTT. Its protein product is CASHGGTGNTEAFF.

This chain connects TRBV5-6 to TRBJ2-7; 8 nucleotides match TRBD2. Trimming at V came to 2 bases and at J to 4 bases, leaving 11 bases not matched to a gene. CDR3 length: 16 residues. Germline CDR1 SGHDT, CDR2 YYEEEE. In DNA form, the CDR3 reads TGTGCCAGCAGCTTTCGATTAGCGGGAAGAGGGTACGAGCAGTACTTC. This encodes CASSFRLAGRGYEQYF.